This T cell receptor (beta chain) was sequenced for a study of shared clonotypes between healthy human individuals. Details on this clone: What it recognizes is unknown.

Germline V gives CDR1 ENHRY, CDR2 SYGVKD. CDR3 length: 14 residues. V lost 5 bases and J lost 4; bases outside the gene matches: 7. Study-wide points: Non-shared clonotypes displayed generation probabilities falling below those of clonotypes present in all four donors.

Division of CD4+ cells produced a CD45RA+ naive subset and a CD45RA-negative memory subset. The deep-level immunoSEQ assay was used. Here immunoSEQ multiplex PCR was the method, and the copy in TCRdb shows in-frame clones only, minus some. The sample includes about 1 million clones, more than 60% of them seen just once. The receptor was isolated from a man aged 18 to 29 in good health. The sample consisted of memory CD4+ T cells sorted from blood. Described subset: CD45RA-negative fraction. The genes are TRBV10-3 and TRBJ2-7; 8 nucleotides align to TRBD2. The CDR3 coding sequence is TGTGCCATCAGTCCGACTAGCGCCGGATACGAGCAGTACTTC. Its protein product is CAISPTSAGYEQYF.